Included here is one T cell receptor (beta chain) sequence, with context. Indicated treatment: around 19 received Ad26.COV2.S at low or high dose, single or two shots; roughly 5 received placebo; per-sample allocation not given. The samples date from day 63 after the first vaccine or placebo injection. The data are from a study of Ad26.COV2.S vaccination and SARS-CoV-2 variants. Assay: immunoSEQ multiplex PCR; the TCRdb copy retains only in-frame clones and omits some. Here the sample spans 380,000 or so clones, roughly four fifths being singletons. V lost 4 bases, J lost 6 bases, and 16 bases lay in between. From germline, CDR1 is MGHRA and CDR2 YSYEKL. CDR3 size: 15 residues.

The specimen comprised peripheral blood, sampled in a trial of Ad26.COV2.S vaccine versus placebo. The J gene is TRBJ2-1, the V gene TRBV4-1; possibly TRBD1 or TRBD2 for D (5 bases each). This TCR came from a person between 18 and 60 years old who received the Ad26.COV2.S COVID-19 vaccine or a placebo. CDR3 coding DNA: TGCGCCAGCAGCCCCGGGACGCCAAGAAGCAATGAGCAGTTCTTC. It codes for CASSPGTPRSNEQFF.